A selection of T cell receptor beta chains follows, all from one sample in a study of monozygotic twins with inflammatory bowel disease. TCRdb re-called the 5' RACE reads and shows each CDR3 protein once, DNA omitted. Its clone listing holds fewer than 350,000 distinct CDR3 sequences. The sample was blood. The receptors were sampled from a human donor with ulcerative colitis or Crohn's disease, or a healthy co-twin of an affected twin (not recorded which). Each CDR3 is given with its conserved first and last residue. The order of the fields is J gene, V gene, CDR3 protein.

j_call: TRBJ1-4; v_call: TRBV7-9; cdr3_aa: CASSWGQGSNEKLFF
j_call: TRBJ2-2; v_call: TRBV29-1; cdr3_aa: CSVVAGVNTGELFF
j_call: TRBJ2-6; v_call: TRBV11-3; cdr3_aa: CASSSTTGGSSGANVLTF
j_call: TRBJ2-5; v_call: TRBV7-2; cdr3_aa: CASSLAAIGMRGQETQYF
j_call: TRBJ2-7; v_call: TRBV5-1; cdr3_aa: CASSANRGVNEQYF
j_call: TRBJ2-7; v_call: TRBV6-2/TRBV6-3; cdr3_aa: CASSYYRGPYEQYF
j_call: TRBJ1-2; v_call: TRBV4-1; cdr3_aa: CASSQDSKGGYGYTF
j_call: TRBJ2-7; v_call: TRBV6-2/TRBV6-3; cdr3_aa: CASSAGTGGLWDEQYF
j_call: TRBJ1-1; v_call: TRBV29-1; cdr3_aa: CSVVKLNTEAFF
j_call: TRBJ2-6; v_call: TRBV5-1; cdr3_aa: CASTKTDRGSGANVLTF
j_call: TRBJ2-5; v_call: TRBV28; cdr3_aa: CASSPPVPPKTQYF
j_call: TRBJ1-5; v_call: TRBV5-1; cdr3_aa: CASSLDLGQPQHF
j_call: TRBJ2-5; v_call: TRBV12-3/TRBV12-4; cdr3_aa: CASTRLDAAGETQYF